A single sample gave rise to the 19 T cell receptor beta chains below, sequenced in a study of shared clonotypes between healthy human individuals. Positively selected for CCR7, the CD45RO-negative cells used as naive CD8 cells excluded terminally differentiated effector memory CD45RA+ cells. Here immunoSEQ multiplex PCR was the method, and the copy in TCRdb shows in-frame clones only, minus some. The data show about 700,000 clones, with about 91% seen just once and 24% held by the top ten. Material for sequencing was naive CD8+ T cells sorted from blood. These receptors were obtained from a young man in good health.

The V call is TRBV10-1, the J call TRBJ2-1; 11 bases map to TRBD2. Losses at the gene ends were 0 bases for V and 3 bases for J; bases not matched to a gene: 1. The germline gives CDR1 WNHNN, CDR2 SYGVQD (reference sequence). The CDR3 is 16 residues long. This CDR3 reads CASSESTSGVYNEQFF. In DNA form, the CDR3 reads TGCGCCAGCAGTGAGTCGACTAGCGGGGTCTACAATGAGCAGTTCTTC.

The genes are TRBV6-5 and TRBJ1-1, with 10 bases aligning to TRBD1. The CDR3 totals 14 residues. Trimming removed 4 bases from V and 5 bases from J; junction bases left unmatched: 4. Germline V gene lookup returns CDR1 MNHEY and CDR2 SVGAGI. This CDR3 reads CASSWGQGKTEAFF. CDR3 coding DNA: TGTGCCAGCAGTTGGGGACAGGGGAAAACTGAAGCTTTCTTT.

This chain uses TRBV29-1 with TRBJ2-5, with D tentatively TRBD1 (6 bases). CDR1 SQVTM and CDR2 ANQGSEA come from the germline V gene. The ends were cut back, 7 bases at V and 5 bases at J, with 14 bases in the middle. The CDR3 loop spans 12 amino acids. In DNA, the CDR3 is TGCAGCGGGCACAGGGACGTGGAGACCCAGTACTTC. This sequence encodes CSGHRDVETQYF. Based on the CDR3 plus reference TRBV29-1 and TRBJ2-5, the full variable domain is SAVISQKPSRDICQRGTSLTIQCQVDSQVTMMFWYRQQPGQSLTLIATANQGSEATYESGFVIDKFPISRPNLTFSTLTVSNMSPEDSSIYLCSGHRDVETQYFGPGTRLLVL.

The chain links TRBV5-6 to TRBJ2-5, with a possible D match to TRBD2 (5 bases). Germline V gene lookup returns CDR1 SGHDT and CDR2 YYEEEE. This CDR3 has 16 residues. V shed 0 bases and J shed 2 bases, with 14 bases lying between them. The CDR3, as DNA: TGTGCCAGCAGCTTGGTACGAGGGTTTCCTCAAGAGACCCAGTACTTC. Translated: CASSLVRGFPQETQYF. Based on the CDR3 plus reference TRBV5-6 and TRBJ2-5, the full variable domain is DAGVTQSPTHLIKTRGQQVTLRCSPKSGHDTVSWYQQALGQGPQFIFQYYEEEERQRGNFPDRFSGHQFPNYSSELNVNALLLGDSALYLCASSLVRGFPQETQYFGPGTRLLVL.

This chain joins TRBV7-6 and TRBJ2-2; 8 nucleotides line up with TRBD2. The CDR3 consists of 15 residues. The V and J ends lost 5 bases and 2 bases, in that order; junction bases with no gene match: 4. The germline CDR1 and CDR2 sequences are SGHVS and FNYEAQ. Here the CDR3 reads CASSTTSVNTGELFF. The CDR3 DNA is TGTGCCAGCAGCACGACTAGCGTAAACACCGGGGAGCTGTTTTTT.

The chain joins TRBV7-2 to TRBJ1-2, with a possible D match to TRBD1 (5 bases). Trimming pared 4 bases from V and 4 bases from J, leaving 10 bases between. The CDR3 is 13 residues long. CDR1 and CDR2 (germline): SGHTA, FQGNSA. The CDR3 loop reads CASSSGIFYGYTF. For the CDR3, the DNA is TGTGCCAGCAGCTCAGGGATTTTCTATGGCTACACCTTC.

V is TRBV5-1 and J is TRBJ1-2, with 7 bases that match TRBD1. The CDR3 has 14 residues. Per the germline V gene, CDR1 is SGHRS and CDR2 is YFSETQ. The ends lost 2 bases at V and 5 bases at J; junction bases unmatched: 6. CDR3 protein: CASSFDRVVYGYTF. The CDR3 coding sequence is TGCGCCAGCAGCTTCGACAGGGTAGTTTATGGCTACACCTTC. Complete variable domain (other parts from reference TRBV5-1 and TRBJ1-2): KAGVTQTPRYLIKTRGQQVTLSCSPISGHRSVSWYQQTPGQGLQFLFEYFSETQRNKGNFPGRFSGRQFSNSRSEMNVSTLELGDSALYLCASSFDRVVYGYTFGSGTRLTVV.

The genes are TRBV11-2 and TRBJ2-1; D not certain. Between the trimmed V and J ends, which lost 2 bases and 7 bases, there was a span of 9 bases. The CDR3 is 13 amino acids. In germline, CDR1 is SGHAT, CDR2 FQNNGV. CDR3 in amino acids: CASSLSSGNEQFF. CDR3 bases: TGTGCCAGCAGCTTAAGTTCCGGGAATGAGCAGTTCTTC.

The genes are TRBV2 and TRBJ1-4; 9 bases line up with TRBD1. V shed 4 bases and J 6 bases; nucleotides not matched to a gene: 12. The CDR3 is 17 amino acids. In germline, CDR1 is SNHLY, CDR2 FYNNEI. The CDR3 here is CASSGTRDRAQDEKLFF. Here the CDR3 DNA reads TGTGCCAGCAGTGGGACCCGGGACAGGGCGCAAGATGAAAAACTGTTTTTT.

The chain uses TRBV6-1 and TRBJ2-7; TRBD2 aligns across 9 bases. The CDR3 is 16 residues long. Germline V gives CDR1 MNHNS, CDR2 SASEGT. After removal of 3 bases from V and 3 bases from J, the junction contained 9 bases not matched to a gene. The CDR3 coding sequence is TGTGCCAGCAGTGACCCATTGGGAGCGGGAGGCTACGAGCAGTACTTC. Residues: CASSDPLGAGGYEQYF.

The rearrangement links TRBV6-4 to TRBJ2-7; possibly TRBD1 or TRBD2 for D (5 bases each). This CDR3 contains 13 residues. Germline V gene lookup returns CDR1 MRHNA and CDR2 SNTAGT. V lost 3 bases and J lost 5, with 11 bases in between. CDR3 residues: CASSEGPGNEQYF. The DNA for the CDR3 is TGTGCCAGCAGTGAGGGACCAGGGAACGAGCAGTACTTC.

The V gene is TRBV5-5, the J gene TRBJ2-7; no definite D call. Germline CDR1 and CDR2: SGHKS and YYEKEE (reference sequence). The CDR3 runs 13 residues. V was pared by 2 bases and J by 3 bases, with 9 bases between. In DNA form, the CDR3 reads TGTGCCAGCAGCTTAAGAAGCCTCTACGAGCAGTACTTC. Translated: CASSLRSLYEQYF.

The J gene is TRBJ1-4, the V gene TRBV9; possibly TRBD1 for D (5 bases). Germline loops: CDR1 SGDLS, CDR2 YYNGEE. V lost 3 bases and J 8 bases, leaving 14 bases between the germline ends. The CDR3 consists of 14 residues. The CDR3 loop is CASSAPGSGEKLFF. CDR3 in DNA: TGTGCCAGCAGCGCCCCAGGGAGTGGCGAAAAACTGTTTTTT.

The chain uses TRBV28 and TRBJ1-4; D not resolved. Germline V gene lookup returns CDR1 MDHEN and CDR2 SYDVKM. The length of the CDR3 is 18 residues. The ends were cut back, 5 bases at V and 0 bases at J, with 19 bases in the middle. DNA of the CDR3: TGTGCCAGCAGTCTCCAGTCCCGCATTTTTGCAACTAATGAAAAACTGTTTTTT. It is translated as CASSLQSRIFATNEKLFF.

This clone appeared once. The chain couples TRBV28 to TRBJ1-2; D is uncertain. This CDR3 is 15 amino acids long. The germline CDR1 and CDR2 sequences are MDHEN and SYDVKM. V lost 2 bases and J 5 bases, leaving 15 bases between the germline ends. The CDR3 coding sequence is TGTGCCAGCAGTTTACCCACAAAGGGAAAATATGGCTACACCTTC. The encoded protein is CASSLPTKGKYGYTF.

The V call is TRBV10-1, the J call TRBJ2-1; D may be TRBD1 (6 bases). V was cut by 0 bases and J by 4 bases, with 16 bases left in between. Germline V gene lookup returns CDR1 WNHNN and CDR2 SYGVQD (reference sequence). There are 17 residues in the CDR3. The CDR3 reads CASSESLAGDLYNEQFF. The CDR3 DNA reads TGCGCCAGCAGTGAGTCACTTGCAGGGGATTTGTACAATGAGCAGTTCTTC.

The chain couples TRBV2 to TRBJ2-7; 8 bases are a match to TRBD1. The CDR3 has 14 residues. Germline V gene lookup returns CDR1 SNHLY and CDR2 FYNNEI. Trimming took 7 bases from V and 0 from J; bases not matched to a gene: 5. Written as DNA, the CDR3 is TGTGCCAGCAAAGGGACAGGTACCTCCTACGAGCAGTACTTC. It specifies CASKGTGTSYEQYF.

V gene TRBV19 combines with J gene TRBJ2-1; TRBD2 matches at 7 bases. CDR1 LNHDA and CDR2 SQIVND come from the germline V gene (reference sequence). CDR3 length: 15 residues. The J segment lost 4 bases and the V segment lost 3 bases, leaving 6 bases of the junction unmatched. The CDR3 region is CASSMGLAVYNEQFF. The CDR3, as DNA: TGTGCCAGTAGTATGGGCCTAGCGGTTTACAATGAGCAGTTCTTC.

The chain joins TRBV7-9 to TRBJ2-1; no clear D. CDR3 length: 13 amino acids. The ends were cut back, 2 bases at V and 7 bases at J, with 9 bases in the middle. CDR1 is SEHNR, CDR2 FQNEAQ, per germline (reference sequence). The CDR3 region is CASSLPILNEQFF. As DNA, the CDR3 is TGTGCCAGCAGCTTACCGATTTTGAATGAGCAGTTCTTC.